The 30 T cell receptor beta chains presented below share a single source sample, sequenced in a study of T-cell memory formation after mild COVID-19. TCRdb reprocessed the 5' RACE reads via MiXCR and lists one record per CDR3 protein. The sample consists of roughly 560,000 distinct CDR3 sequences, roughly 20% of them appearing once. Sequenced sample: PBMCs or a T cell subset sorted from them (not recorded which). The receptor set was obtained from an adult woman who had mild COVID-19 (a few samples of this study predate the infection). Cell type and time point are not known.

This clonotype was found a few times. The chain combines TRBV5-1 with TRBJ2-1, with 7 bases that match TRBD1. The CDR3 has 15 residues. Germline CDR1 is SGHRS and CDR2 is YFSETQ. V lost 0 bases and J lost 8; bases outside the gene matches: 8. In nucleotides, the CDR3 is TGCGCCAGCAGCTTGGTAGTTCAGGGGGTCCATGAGCAGTTCTTC. As protein: CASSLVVQGVHEQFF. The entire variable domain, with the rest obtained from reference TRBV5-1 and TRBJ2-1, is as follows: KAGVTQTPRYLIKTRGQQVTLSCSPISGHRSVSWYQQTPGQGLQFLFEYFSETQRNKGNFPGRFSGRQFSNSRSEMNVSTLELGDSALYLCASSLVVQGVHEQFFGPGTRLTVL.

This clonotype was counted many times. The V call is TRBV20-1, the J call TRBJ2-1, with 11 positions matching TRBD2. Germline V CDR1 and CDR2: DFQATT, SNEGSKA (reference sequence). J lost 8 bases, V lost 3 bases, and 15 bases had no gene match. There are 17 residues in the CDR3. CDR3 residues: CSASGTSGISSRYEQFF. The CDR3 bases are TGCAGTGCTAGCGGGACTAGCGGAATCTCGTCGAGGTATGAGCAGTTCTTC.

The genes are TRBV24-1 and TRBJ2-3, with TRBD2 matching over 10 bases. The V and J ends lost 2 bases and 4 bases, in that order; junction bases with no gene match: 8. CDR1 and CDR2 (germline): KGHDR, SFDVKD. The CDR3 has 17 amino acids. The CDR3 DNA is TGTGCCACCAGTGATTCCCTCCTAGCGGGAGTCCCAGATACGCAGTATTTT. Translated: CATSDSLLAGVPDTQYF.

This clonotype appeared a few times. This CDR3 reads CASSLPGTGGVPEAFF. The CDR3 DNA follows: TGCGCCAGCAGCTTGCCTGGGACAGGTGGAGTCCCTGAAGCTTTCTTT. The V call is TRBV5-1, the J call TRBJ1-1, with 8 bases identical to TRBD1. This CDR3 contains 16 residues. V gave up 1 base and J gave up 6 bases; unmatched junction bases: 11. CDR1 SGHRS and CDR2 YFSETQ come from the germline V gene. The whole variable domain, remainder taken from reference TRBV5-1 and TRBJ1-1, is KAGVTQTPRYLIKTRGQQVTLSCSPISGHRSVSWYQQTPGQGLQFLFEYFSETQRNKGNFPGRFSGRQFSNSRSEMNVSTLELGDSALYLCASSLPGTGGVPEAFFGQGTRLTVV.

The CDR3 loop is CATSRDSAGHNEQFF. The DNA of the CDR3 is TGTGCCACCAGCAGAGATAGTGCCGGACACAATGAGCAGTTCTTC. The chain uses TRBV15 and TRBJ2-1; no definite D call. The CDR3 consists of 15 residues. Germline V gene sequence: CDR1 LNHNV, CDR2 YYDKDF (reference sequence). V lost 0 bases, J lost 5 bases, and 11 bases lay in between.

The V gene is TRBV12-3 or TRBV12-4, the J gene TRBJ1-4; D is unresolved. This CDR3 contains 13 residues. With 3 bases removed from V and 11 bases from J, the gap between germline ends came to 13 bases. CDR3 nucleotide sequence: TGTGCCAGCAGTTTGTCCCCCTCACTTAAACTGTTTTTT. Protein sequence: CASSLSPSLKLFF.

This clonotype was detected many times. The chain is built from TRBV2 and TRBJ1-2; the match to TRBD1 covers 11 bases. The V segment lost 4 bases and the J segment 4 bases; nucleotides outside the gene matches: 11. This CDR3 is built from 17 residues. CDR1 and CDR2 (germline): SNHLY, FYNNEI. The chain's CDR3 is CASSGFTGTGGSYGYTF. DNA for the CDR3: TGTGCCAGCAGTGGGTTTACCGGGACAGGGGGATCCTATGGCTACACCTTC.

This clonotype was counted a single time. A junction boundary mismatches the germline segment, possibly from a read error. The chain recombines TRBV19 with TRBJ2-3; the D is unclear. The germline V gene has CDR1 LNHDA and CDR2 SQIVND (reference sequence). CDR3 length: 12 amino acids. Here the CDR3 DNA reads TGTGCCAGTAGTCAACCCCCGTATACGCGGTATTTT. It encodes CASSQPPYTRYF.

The rearrangement links TRBV20-1 to TRBJ2-4; D perhaps matches TRBD1 (6 bases). The germline V and J ends were trimmed by 0 bases and 0 bases, with 12 bases remaining between them. The CDR3 length is 16 residues. Germline V lookup: CDR1 DFQATT, CDR2 SNEGSKA (reference sequence). Here the CDR3 reads CSARDGDTLAKNIQYF. The CDR3 coding sequence is TGCAGTGCTAGAGATGGGGACACCCTAGCCAAAAACATTCAGTACTTC.

The J gene is TRBJ1-4, the V gene TRBV4-3, with D maybe TRBD1 (5 bases). The CDR3 is 13 amino acids. Looked up from germline, CDR1 is LGHNA and CDR2 is YSLEER. The V gene lost 4 bases and the J gene lost 8 bases, with 11 bases spanning the gap. CDR3 sequence reads: CASSPQGGEKLFF. DNA for the CDR3: TGCGCCAGCAGCCCCCAGGGTGGCGAAAAACTGTTTTTT.

This clonotype appeared many times. This rearrangement joins TRBV24-1 to TRBJ2-1; D might be TRBD2 (5 bases). Germline lookup yields CDR1 KGHDR and CDR2 SFDVKD. This CDR3 has 16 amino acids. Trimming took 0 bases from V and 2 from J, leaving 10 bases between them. In nucleotides, the CDR3 is TGTGCCACCAGTGATTTGGGAGGAAGTGCCTACAATGAGCAGTTCTTC. Translation: CATSDLGGSAYNEQFF.

This chain links TRBV7-3 with TRBJ1-1; no clear D. CDR3 size: 13 residues. With 6 bases removed from V and 2 bases from J, the gap between germline ends came to 10 bases. CDR1 and CDR2 from the germline V gene are SGHTA and FQGTGA. This CDR3 reads CASSQRRNTEAFF. CDR3 DNA: TGTGCCAGCAGTCAAAGGAGAAACACTGAAGCTTTCTTT. The full variable domain, in which reference TRBV7-3 and TRBJ1-1 provide the parts outside the CDR3, is GAGVSQTPSNKVTEKGKYVELRCDPISGHTALYWYRQSLGQGPEFLIYFQGTGAADDSGLPNDRFFAVRPEGSVSTLKIQRTERGDSAVYLCASSQRRNTEAFFGQGTRLTVV.

This sequence joins TRBV5-1 and TRBJ2-7; unclear D gene. V was clipped by 0 bases and J by 3 bases, with 10 bases between them. The CDR3 runs 14 residues. Germline CDR1 and CDR2: SGHRS and YFSETQ. CDR3 in amino acids: CASSLDNYNYEQYF. As DNA, the CDR3 is TGCGCCAGCAGCTTGGACAATTATAACTACGAGCAGTACTTC.

This clonotype was counted at least ten times. This chain joins TRBV4-1 and TRBJ1-1; TRBD1 might be the D (5 bases). The germline CDR1 and CDR2 sequences are MGHRA and YSYEKL. The V and J ends lost 3 bases and 10 bases respectively, with 15 bases between them. The CDR3 is 13 amino acids. This CDR3 is CASSQPGFVGAFF. The CDR3 nucleotides read TGCGCCAGCAGCCAGCCAGGGTTTGTCGGAGCTTTCTTT.

The rearrangement uses TRBV15 and TRBJ2-7, with 9 bases matching TRBD1. The V segment lost 3 bases and the J segment 1 base; nucleotides outside the gene matches: 1. CDR1 and CDR2 (germline): LNHNV, YYDKDF (reference sequence). This CDR3 is built from 14 residues. The DNA of the CDR3 is TGTGCCACCAGCAGCGGACAGGGGTCCTACGAGCAGTACTTC. This codes for CATSSGQGSYEQYF.

This clonotype was seen a few times. This chain joins TRBV18 and TRBJ2-6; 7 bases line up with TRBD1. In germline, CDR1 is KGHSH, CDR2 LQKENI. V gave up 3 bases and J gave up 4 bases; unmatched junction bases: 12. This CDR3 comprises 18 residues. This CDR3 is CASSPSGLTGRGANVLTF. In nucleotides, the CDR3 is TGTGCCAGCTCACCCTCGGGCCTGACAGGGCGAGGGGCCAACGTCCTGACTTTC.

This clonotype was seen only a few times. The V call is TRBV12-3 or TRBV12-4, the J call TRBJ1-1; maybe TRBD1 (5 bases). The CDR3 has 15 amino acids. Trimming pared 2 bases from V and 2 bases from J, leaving 12 bases between. In DNA, the CDR3 is TGTGCCAGCAGTTTACCGGCCAGGGCCAACACTGAAGCTTTCTTT. It translates to CASSLPARANTEAFF.

The V and J genes are TRBV12-3 or TRBV12-4 and TRBJ2-7, with D hard to call. The CDR3 extends over 12 amino acids. V shed 3 bases and J shed 9 bases, with 12 bases lying between them. In nucleotides, the CDR3 is TGTGCCAGCAGTTTGCTCCGGTTGGGGCAGTACTTC. It yields the protein CASSLLRLGQYF.

This clonotype was recorded a few times. This sequence joins TRBV18 and TRBJ1-6, with D possibly TRBD1 on 6 matching bases. From germline, CDR1 is KGHSH and CDR2 LQKENI. The CDR3 has 14 amino acids. The V end was cut by 5 bases, the J end by 7 bases, with 12 bases between. The CDR3: CASSTTGSNSPLHF. The CDR3, as DNA: TGTGCCAGCTCAACTACAGGGTCCAATTCACCCCTCCACTTT. The whole variable domain, filled in from reference TRBV18 and TRBJ1-6, reads NAGVMQNPRHLVRRRGQEARLRCSPMKGHSHVYWYRQLPEEGLKFMVYLQKENIIDESGMPKERFSAEFPKEGPSILRIQQVVRGDSAAYFCASSTTGSNSPLHFGNGTRLTVT.

This clonotype was found a few times. V gene TRBV5-1 combines with J gene TRBJ1-1, with 7 bases aligning to TRBD1. V shed 5 bases, J shed 0 bases, and the junction held 7 bases outside the gene matches. Per the germline V gene, CDR1 is SGHRS and CDR2 is YFSETQ. CDR3 length: 15 amino acids. The CDR3 is CASSSQGEVNTEAFF. CDR3 bases: TGCGCCAGCAGTTCGCAGGGGGAGGTGAACACTGAAGCTTTCTTT.

This clonotype was counted once. The chain has TRBV19 and TRBJ2-1, with a weak D call TRBD2 (5 bases). CDR3 length equals 14 residues. CDR1 is LNHDA, CDR2 SQIVND, per germline (reference sequence). V lost 9 bases, J lost 0 bases, and 12 bases lay in between. CDR3 protein: CASASGYSYNEQFF. The CDR3 bases are TGTGCCAGCGCCAGCGGCTACTCCTACAATGAGCAGTTCTTC.

A word on this clonotype: An end of the junction does not agree with germline; a read error may underlie this. The chain recombines TRBV5-1 with TRBJ1-5, with D possibly TRBD1 on 5 matching bases. The CDR3 sequence is 13 residues long. The germline CDR1 and CDR2 sequences are SGHRS and YFSETQ. CDR3 loop: CASSPGPNQHQHF. CDR3 bases: TGCGCCAGCAGCCCGGGGCCAAATCAGCACCAGCATTTT.

A remark on this clonotype: A read error may explain this, as a much larger clone is one base away. V and J are TRBV12-3 or TRBV12-4 and TRBJ2-1; 13 nucleotides agree with TRBD2. The CDR3 is made up of 14 amino acids. The CDR3: CASVLTSGGNEQVF. Here the CDR3 DNA reads TGTGCCAGCGTCCTGACTAGCGGGGGGAATGAGCAGGTCTTC.

V gene TRBV7-2 combines with J gene TRBJ2-2; 7 bases are shared with TRBD1. CDR1 is SGHTA and CDR2 is FQGNSA in the germline V gene. V dropped 5 bases and J dropped 1; count of bases not matched to a gene: 7. CDR3 length equals 16 residues. The CDR3: CASSQTGQVNTGELFF. CDR3 in DNA: TGTGCCAGCAGCCAAACCGGACAGGTGAACACCGGGGAGCTGTTTTTT.

The sample holds many counts of this clonotype. The chain links TRBV15 to TRBJ2-7, with 7 bases identical to TRBD1. The germline gives CDR1 LNHNV, CDR2 YYDKDF (reference sequence). J gave up 3 bases and V 4 bases, and 6 bases lay outside the gene matches. The CDR3 is 14 amino acids. In DNA, the CDR3 is TGTGCCACCAGCATAGACAGGGTGGACTACGAGCAGTACTTC. It yields the protein CATSIDRVDYEQYF. Combining the CDR3 with reference TRBV15 and TRBJ2-7 gives the whole variable domain DAMVIQNPRYQVTQFGKPVTLSCSQTLNHNVMYWYQQKSSQAPKLLFHYYDKDFNNEADTPDNFQSRRPNTSFCFLDIRSPGLGDTAMYLCATSIDRVDYEQYFGPGTRLTVT.

The V gene is TRBV6-5, the J gene TRBJ2-2; 9 nucleotides line up with TRBD2. This CDR3 contains 13 residues. Germline V lookup: CDR1 MNHEY, CDR2 SVGAGI. J lost 9 bases, V lost 5 bases, and 4 bases had no gene match. The CDR3 DNA is TGTGCCAGCAGTAGCGGGGGGCGGTGGGAGCTGTTTTTT. As protein: CASSSGGRWELFF.

This clonotype was counted between two and nine times. The chain links TRBV5-1 to TRBJ1-2; D is perhaps TRBD1 (6 bases). Germline values: CDR1 SGHRS, CDR2 YFSETQ. CDR3 length: 14 residues. V shed 0 bases and J shed 6 bases, with 12 bases lying between them. The CDR3 here is CASSLVGGKDGYTF. The CDR3 DNA follows: TGCGCCAGCAGCTTGGTAGGGGGGAAGGATGGCTACACCTTC.

The chain links TRBV11-3 to TRBJ1-1, with no clear D. Trimming took off 3 bases at V and 0 bases at J, with 11 bases between the two ends. The CDR3 has 15 residues. The germline V gene has CDR1 SGHNT and CDR2 YENEEA. The CDR3 here is CASSLSDFMNTEAFF. The CDR3 nucleotides are TGTGCCAGCAGCTTGTCGGACTTCATGAACACTGAAGCTTTCTTT.

This clonotype was seen many times. The chain is built from TRBV12-3 or TRBV12-4 and TRBJ2-5, with D possibly being TRBD1 (6 bases). The CDR3 sequence is 14 residues long. Deletions cut 6 bases from V and 4 bases from J, with 15 bases between. CDR3 amino acids: CASSLTGSRETQYF. CDR3 nucleotide sequence: TGTGCCAGCAGCTTAACAGGGAGTAGAGAGACCCAGTACTTC.

This clonotype was seen many times. J is TRBJ1-1 and V is TRBV7-8; unclear D gene. CDR1 is SGHVS and CDR2 is FQNEAQ in the germline V gene. The V end was cut by 3 bases, the J end by 1 base, with 3 bases between. The CDR3 extends over 12 amino acids. CDR3 amino acids: CASSFANTEAFF. The CDR3 DNA reads as TGTGCCAGCAGCTTCGCGAACACTGAAGCTTTCTTT.